The TCR beta chain under discussion was sequenced for a study of blood T cell repertoires in COVID-19. This CDR3 is built from 20 residues. The ends lost 0 bases at V and 0 bases at J; junction bases unmatched: 9. Per germline, CDR1 LGHDT and CDR2 YNNKEL (reference sequence). Per the authors' pipeline: Estimation of nucleated cell counts was performed using reference gene primer amplification. Some clones are missing from TCRdb's copy, which holds only in-frame ones; the method was immunoSEQ multiplex PCR. V and J calls and clone size are given by that table; D and trimming were obtained from the DNA. Of tens of thousands of clones in the sample, about 85% were seen once.

The sample comprised peripheral blood. J is TRBJ2-6 and V is TRBV3-1 (or the pseudogene TRBV3-2); TRBD1 matches at 9 bases. This TCR was sampled from a woman aged 45-59 years with active or convalescent COVID-19. The CDR3 reads CASSQELGTGRFSGANVLTF. In DNA form, the CDR3 reads TGTGCCAGCAGCCAAGAACTCGGGACAGGGCGCTTCTCTGGGGCCAACGTCCTGACTTTC.